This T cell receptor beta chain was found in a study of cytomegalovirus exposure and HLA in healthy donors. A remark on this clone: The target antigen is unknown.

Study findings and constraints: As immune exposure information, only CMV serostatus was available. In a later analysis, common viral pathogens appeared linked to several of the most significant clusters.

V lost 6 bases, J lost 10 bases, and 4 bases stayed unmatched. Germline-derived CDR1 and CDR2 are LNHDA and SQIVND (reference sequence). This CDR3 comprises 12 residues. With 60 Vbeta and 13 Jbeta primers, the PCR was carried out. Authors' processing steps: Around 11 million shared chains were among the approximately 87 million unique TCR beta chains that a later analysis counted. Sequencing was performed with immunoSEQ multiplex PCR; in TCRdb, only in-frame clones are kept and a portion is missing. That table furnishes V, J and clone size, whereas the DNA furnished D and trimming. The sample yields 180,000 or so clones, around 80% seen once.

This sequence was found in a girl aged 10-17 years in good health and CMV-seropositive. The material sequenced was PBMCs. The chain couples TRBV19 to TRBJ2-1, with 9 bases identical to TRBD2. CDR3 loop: CASSTSGREQFF. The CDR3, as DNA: TGTGCCAGTAGCACAAGCGGGAGGGAGCAGTTCTTC. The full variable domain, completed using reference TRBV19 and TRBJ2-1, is DGGITQSPKYLFRKEGQNVTLSCEQNLNHDAMYWYRQDPGQGLRLIYYSQIVNDFQKGDIAEGYSVSREKKESFPLTVTSAQKNPTAFYLCASSTSGREQFFGPGTRLTVL.